What follows is one T cell receptor beta chain and its context. The antigen remains undetermined. Germline is not matched at one junction end, which may reflect a read error. The TCR beta profiling, which covered VDJ combination and CDR3 sequence, was carried out using genomic DNA as the template. TCRdb used MiXCR to reprocess the reads, holding one entry per CDR3 protein. This table has about 180,000 distinct CDR3 sequences, 63% appearing once. It was patients with CD8+CD57+ cell expansion by flow cytometry who were chosen for sequencing. Among the patients, none had received any therapy at the time of blood sampling. These data come from a study of CD8+CD57+ T cells in acquired aplastic anemia. Study background: Sorting CD4+ and CD8+ cells gave DNA averaging about 3.1 ug. Whole-study findings and limits: The study identified twenty-nine CD8+ CDR3 sequences shared by patients and controls.

The CDR3 sequence is 15 residues long. Germline V gives CDR1 SSHAT, CDR2 FNYEAQ (reference sequence). V gene TRBV7-7 combines with J gene TRBJ2-1; unclear D gene. This TCR was recovered from a human donor with aplastic anemia. Material for sequencing was sorted CD4+, CD8+, or CD8+CD57+ T cells (not recorded which) from PBMCs. The chain's CDR3 is CASSLSASSYNEQFF. The CDR3 region has the DNA TGTGCTAGCAGCTTAAGCGCGAGCTCCTACAATGAGCAGTTCTTC. The whole variable domain, remainder taken from reference TRBV7-7 and TRBJ2-1, is GAGVSQSPRYKVTKRGQDVTLRCDPISSHATLYWYQQALGQGPEFLTYFNYEAQPDKSGLPSDRFSAERPEGSISTLTIQRTEQRDSAMYRCASSLSASSYNEQFFGPGTRLTVL.